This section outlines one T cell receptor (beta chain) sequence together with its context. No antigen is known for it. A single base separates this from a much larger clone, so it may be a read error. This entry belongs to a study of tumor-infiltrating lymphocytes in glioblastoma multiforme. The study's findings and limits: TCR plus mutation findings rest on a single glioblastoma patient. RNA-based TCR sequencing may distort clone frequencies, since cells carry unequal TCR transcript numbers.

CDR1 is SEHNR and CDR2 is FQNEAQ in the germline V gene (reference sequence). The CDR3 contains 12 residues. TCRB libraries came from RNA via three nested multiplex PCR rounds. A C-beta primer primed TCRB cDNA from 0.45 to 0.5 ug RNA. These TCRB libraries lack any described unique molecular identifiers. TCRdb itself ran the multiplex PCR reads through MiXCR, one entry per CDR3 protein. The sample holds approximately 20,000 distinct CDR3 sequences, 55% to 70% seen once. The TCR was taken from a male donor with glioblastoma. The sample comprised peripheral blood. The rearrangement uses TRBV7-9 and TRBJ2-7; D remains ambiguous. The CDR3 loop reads CASNLPTHEQYF. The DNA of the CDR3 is TGTGCCAGCAACTTACCCACCCACGAGCAGTACTTC.